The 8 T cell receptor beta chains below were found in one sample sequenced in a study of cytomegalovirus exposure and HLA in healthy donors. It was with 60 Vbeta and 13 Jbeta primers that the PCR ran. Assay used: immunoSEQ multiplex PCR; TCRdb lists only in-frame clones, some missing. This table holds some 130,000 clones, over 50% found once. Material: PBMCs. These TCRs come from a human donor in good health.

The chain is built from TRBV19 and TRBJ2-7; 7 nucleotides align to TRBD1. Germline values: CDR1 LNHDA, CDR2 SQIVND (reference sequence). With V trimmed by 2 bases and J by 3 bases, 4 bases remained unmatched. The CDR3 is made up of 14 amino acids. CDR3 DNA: TGTGCCAGTAGTATAAGGGGGCCCAGCTACGAGCAGTACTTC. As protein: CASSIRGPSYEQYF. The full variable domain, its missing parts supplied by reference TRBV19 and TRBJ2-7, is DGGITQSPKYLFRKEGQNVTLSCEQNLNHDAMYWYRQDPGQGLRLIYYSQIVNDFQKGDIAEGYSVSREKKESFPLTVTSAQKNPTAFYLCASSIRGPSYEQYFGPGTRLTVT.

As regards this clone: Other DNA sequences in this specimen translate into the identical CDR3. The CDR3 spells CASSVGSGSYEQYF. The CDR3 nucleotides read TGTGCCAGCAGCGTAGGCAGCGGCTCCTACGAGCAGTACTTC. The chain employs TRBV9 and TRBJ2-7, with D perhaps matching TRBD2 (5 bases). CDR3 size: 14 residues. The germline V gene encodes CDR1 SGDLS and CDR2 YYNGEE. Trimming shortened V by 0 bases and J by 0 bases, and 7 bases separated the two germline ends.

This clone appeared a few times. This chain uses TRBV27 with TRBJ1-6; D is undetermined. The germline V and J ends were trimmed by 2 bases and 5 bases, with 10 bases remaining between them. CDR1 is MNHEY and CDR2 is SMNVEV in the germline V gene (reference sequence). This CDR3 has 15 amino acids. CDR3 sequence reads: CASSLARQDNSPLHF. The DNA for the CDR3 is TGTGCCAGCAGTTTAGCTCGGCAGGATAATTCACCCCTCCACTTT.

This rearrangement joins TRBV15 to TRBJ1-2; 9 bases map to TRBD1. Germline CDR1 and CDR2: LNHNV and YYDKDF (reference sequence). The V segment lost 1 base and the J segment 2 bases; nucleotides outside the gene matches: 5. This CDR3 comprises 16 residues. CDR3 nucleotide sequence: TGTGCCACCAGCAGAGTGGGGGACAGGGTAAACTATGGCTACACCTTC. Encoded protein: CATSRVGDRVNYGYTF.

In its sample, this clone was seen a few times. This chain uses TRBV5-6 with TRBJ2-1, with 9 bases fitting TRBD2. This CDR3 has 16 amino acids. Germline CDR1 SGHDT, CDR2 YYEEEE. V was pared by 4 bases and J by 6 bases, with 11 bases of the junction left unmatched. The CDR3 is CASSLSWLTSGNEQFF. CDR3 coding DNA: TGTGCCAGCAGCCTAAGTTGGCTGACTAGCGGCAATGAGCAGTTCTTC.

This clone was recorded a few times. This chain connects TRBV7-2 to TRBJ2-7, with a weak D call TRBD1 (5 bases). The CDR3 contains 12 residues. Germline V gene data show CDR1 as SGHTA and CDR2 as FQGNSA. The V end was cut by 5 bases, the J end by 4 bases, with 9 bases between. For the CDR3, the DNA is TGTGCCAGCAGCCAGGACAAATACGAGCAGTACTTC. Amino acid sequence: CASSQDKYEQYF.

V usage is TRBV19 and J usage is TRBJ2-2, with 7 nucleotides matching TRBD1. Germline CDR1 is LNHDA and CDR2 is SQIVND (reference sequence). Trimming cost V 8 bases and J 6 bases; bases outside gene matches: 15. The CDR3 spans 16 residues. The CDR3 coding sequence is TGTGCCAGTGGGGTACACAGGGGAGAAGCCCCCGGGGAGCTGTTTTTT. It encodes CASGVHRGEAPGELFF.

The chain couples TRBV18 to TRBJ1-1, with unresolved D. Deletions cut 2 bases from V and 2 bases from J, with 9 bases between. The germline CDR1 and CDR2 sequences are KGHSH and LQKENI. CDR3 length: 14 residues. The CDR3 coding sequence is TGTGCCAGCTCACCAGGATCGGGAAACACTGAAGCTTTCTTT. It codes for CASSPGSGNTEAFF.